The text below deals with one TCR beta chain. This entry is derived from a study of blood T cell repertoires in COVID-19. Per the authors' pipeline: Reference gene primers were amplified, and this amplification served to estimate nucleated cell counts. Assay used: immunoSEQ multiplex PCR; TCRdb lists only in-frame clones, some missing. Clonal size and the V and J genes are those of that table, whereas D and trimming came from the DNA. In the table there are hundreds of thousands of clones, roughly nine tenths of which are singletons. The germline V gene encodes CDR1 GTSNPN and CDR2 SVGIG (reference sequence). Trimming took 3 bases from V and 5 from J; bases not matched to a gene: 9. The CDR3 is 16 amino acids.

Sequences were obtained from peripheral blood. The rearrangement uses TRBV30 and TRBJ2-5, with 13 bases matching TRBD2. This TCR was sampled from a man between 18 and 29 years old with COVID-19, enrolled during active disease. CDR3: CAWSAGLAGEWETQYF. The CDR3, as DNA: TGTGCCTGGAGCGCCGGACTAGCGGGAGAGTGGGAGACCCAGTACTTC.